The next 24 T cell receptor beta chains were all read from a single sample in a study of blood T cells in healthy people across ages. A second PCR of roughly 7 to 11 cycles used a sample-barcoded 5' primer and a J-beta primer mix. TCRdb reanalysed the 5' RACE reads using MiXCR and keeps one entry per CDR3 protein. The sample lists approximately 1.5 million distinct CDR3 sequences, 42% seen once, with about 4% in the top ten. The sequencing input was blood. These receptors all come from a woman aged 18-29 years in good health.

The chain carries TRBV29-1 and TRBJ1-1; tentative D call: TRBD1 (6 bases). In germline, CDR1 is SQVTM, CDR2 ANQGSEA. Trimming removed 6 bases at V and 5 bases at J, with 16 bases between. The CDR3 has 13 amino acids. The CDR3 region is CSVSQGGVTEAFF. Written as DNA, the CDR3 is TGCAGCGTCTCACAGGGTGGGGTGACTGAAGCTTTCTTT.

The chain links TRBV7-2 to TRBJ1-2, with D possibly TRBD1 on 5 matching bases. Trimming removed 4 bases from V and 4 bases from J, with 13 bases in between. Germline values: CDR1 SGHTA, CDR2 FQGNSA. The CDR3 is made up of 14 amino acids. CDR3 in amino acids: CASSWTPSSYGYTF. DNA for the CDR3: TGTGCCAGCAGCTGGACACCGTCTAGCTATGGCTACACCTTC.

V gene TRBV7-9 combines with J gene TRBJ2-4; D ambiguous. The J call is uncertain, as TRBJ2-7 better fits the DNA end. There are 17 residues in the CDR3. Germline V gene lookup returns CDR1 SEHNR and CDR2 FQNEAQ (reference sequence). CDR3 protein: CASSQQKTAENYYEQYF. CDR3 bases: TGTGCCAGCAGCCAGCAAAAGACGGCGGAGAATTACTACGAGCAGTACTTC.

This sequence joins TRBV6-1 and TRBJ1-1; D might be TRBD1 (5 bases). Trimming stripped 3 bases from V and 1 base from J, with 12 bases between. The germline V gene encodes CDR1 MNHNS and CDR2 SASEGT. The CDR3 runs to 15 residues. In DNA, the CDR3 is TGTGCCAGCAGTGACGGGGCAGGCGGGAACACTGAAGCTTTCTTT. Translating it yields CASSDGAGGNTEAFF.

The chain employs TRBV2 and TRBJ2-7; D is ambiguous. The CDR3 has 12 residues. Per germline, CDR1 SNHLY and CDR2 FYNNEI. The germline V and J ends were trimmed by 8 bases and 4 bases, with 12 bases remaining between them. CDR3 amino acids: CASCRNYYEQYF. The CDR3 region has the DNA TGTGCCAGCTGCAGAAATTATTACGAGCAGTACTTC.

This clonotype was seen a handful of times. V and J are TRBV5-5 and TRBJ2-7, with D uncertain. Trimming took off 4 bases at V and 0 bases at J, with 23 bases between the two ends. Germline V lookup: CDR1 SGHKS, CDR2 YYEKEE (reference sequence). There are 18 residues in the CDR3. In DNA form, the CDR3 reads TGTGCCAGCAGCCCCCGTTTGTCCGACCGGGTGAGCTCCTACGAGCAGTACTTC. Translating gives CASSPRLSDRVSSYEQYF. The full variable domain, in which reference TRBV5-5 and TRBJ2-7 provide the parts outside the CDR3, is DAGVTQSPTHLIKTRGQQVTLRCSPISGHKSVSWYQQVLGQGPQFIFQYYEKEERGRGNFPDRFSARQFPNYSSELNVNALLLGDSALYLCASSPRLSDRVSSYEQYFGPGTRLTVT.

This clonotype has only a few counts. The V call is TRBV7-2, the J call TRBJ2-7, with a weak D call TRBD1 (6 bases). This CDR3 contains 15 residues. Per the germline V gene, CDR1 is SGHTA and CDR2 is FQGNSA. V was shortened by 5 bases and J by 2 bases, with 16 bases between the two germline ends. CDR3 DNA sequence: TGTGCCAGCAGCCGGGCCCGGACAGCTACCTACGAGCAGTACTTC. It codes for CASSRARTATYEQYF.

The chain links TRBV5-1 to TRBJ2-1; TRBD2 is a possible D gene (6 bases). Trimming shortened V by 0 bases and J by 6 bases, and 16 bases separated the two germline ends. Germline V gives CDR1 SGHRS, CDR2 YFSETQ. This CDR3 is built from 16 residues. CDR3 DNA: TGCGCCAGCAGCTTGGCCGATGGGGGGACGGCCAATGAGCAGTTCTTC. Protein sequence: CASSLADGGTANEQFF.

The rearrangement uses TRBV15 and TRBJ2-1; D is undetermined. Germline V CDR1 and CDR2: LNHNV, YYDKDF (reference sequence). CDR3 length: 15 amino acids. V was pared by 1 base and J by 0 bases, with 7 bases between. CDR3 in amino acids: CATSRVKLSYNEQFF. CDR3 sequence (DNA): TGTGCCACCAGCAGAGTAAAGCTCTCCTACAATGAGCAGTTCTTC.

As concerns this clonotype: The conserved phenylalanine or tryptophan normally closing the CDR3 is absent here, so this likely arose from a read error. V and J are TRBV4-3 and TRBJ2-1, with D possibly being TRBD2 (6 bases). The assigned J gene may be wrong: the sequence end matches TRBJ2-7 better. The CDR3 is 15 amino acids. Germline V gene lookup returns CDR1 LGHNA and CDR2 YSLEER. The CDR3 is CASSPSRTTTNEQYL. CDR3 DNA: TGCGCCAGCAGCCCCTCCAGGACTACTACCAATGAGCAGTACTTG.

The chain joins TRBV15 to TRBJ2-2; 11 nucleotides line up with TRBD2. CDR1 and CDR2 from the germline V gene are LNHNV and YYDKDF (reference sequence). CDR3 length: 17 residues. Germline trimming cut 1 base from V and 2 bases from J; bases unmatched to any gene: 3. The CDR3 coding sequence is TGTGCCACCAGCAGAGGGCTAGCGGGGGGAAACACCGGGGAGCTGTTTTTT. Translation: CATSRGLAGGNTGELFF. The whole variable domain, filled in from reference TRBV15 and TRBJ2-2, reads DAMVIQNPRYQVTQFGKPVTLSCSQTLNHNVMYWYQQKSSQAPKLLFHYYDKDFNNEADTPDNFQSRRPNTSFCFLDIRSPGLGDTAMYLCATSRGLAGGNTGELFFGEGSRLTVL.

This sequence joins TRBV6-1 and TRBJ2-5; possible D gene TRBD1, 6 bases. Germline lookup yields CDR1 MNHNS and CDR2 SASEGT. Trimming stripped 8 bases from V and 11 bases from J, with 27 bases between. CDR3 length: 15 amino acids. This chain's CDR3 is CASGDRTSGNNEQYF. The CDR3 nucleotides read TGTGCCAGCGGAGACAGGACTTCGGGGAACAATGAGCAGTACTTC.

This chain joins TRBV12-3 or TRBV12-4 and TRBJ1-5, with D possibly being TRBD1 (5 bases). V lost 3 bases to trimming and J lost 4 bases, with 10 bases between them. There are 14 residues in the CDR3. In DNA, the CDR3 is TGTGCCAGCAGTTTGGGGCCCCCTAATCAGCCCCAGCATTTT. It translates to CASSLGPPNQPQHF.

For the CDR3, the DNA is TGTGCCACCTGCGATACTGCAAATACGCAGTATTTT. Translated, it gives CATCDTANTQYF. The chain has TRBV15 and TRBJ2-3; D is ambiguous. This CDR3 is built from 12 residues. V was cut by 8 bases and J by 7 bases, with 13 bases left in between. Germline V CDR1 and CDR2: LNHNV, YYDKDF (reference sequence).

This clonotype was recorded at least ten times. The rearrangement uses TRBV7-9 and TRBJ2-1; D remains unclear. V dropped 4 bases and J dropped 3 bases, with 7 bases sitting between them. The CDR3 consists of 13 residues. CDR1 is SEHNR and CDR2 is FQNEAQ in the germline V gene (reference sequence). CDR3 bases: TGTGCCAGCAGCTCTGCTGGCTACAATGAGCAGTTCTTC. Protein: CASSSAGYNEQFF.

The genes are TRBV13 and TRBJ2-1; weak D call: TRBD2 (6 bases). V gave up 1 base and J gave up 6 bases, with 19 bases separating them. The CDR3 loop spans 17 amino acids. Germline V gives CDR1 PRHDT, CDR2 FYEKMQ (reference sequence). The chain's CDR3 is CASSLETGGDSSNEQFF. The CDR3 DNA reads TGTGCCAGCAGCTTAGAAACTGGAGGGGATTCGAGCAATGAGCAGTTCTTC.

The rearrangement joins TRBV10-1 to TRBJ1-2; no clear D. V was trimmed by 4 bases and J by 2 bases, leaving 8 bases between them. This CDR3 has 13 residues. CDR1 is WNHNN and CDR2 is SYGVQD in the germline V gene (reference sequence). CDR3 sequence reads: CASSAPGNYGYTF. The CDR3 bases are TGCGCCAGCAGTGCCCCGGGAAACTATGGCTACACCTTC.

The chain is built from TRBV4-3 and TRBJ1-5; D is ambiguous. Germline V CDR1 and CDR2: LGHNA, YSLEER. V lost 0 bases and J lost 3, with 9 bases in between. This CDR3 is 15 amino acids long. Here the CDR3 DNA reads TGCGCCAGCAGCCAAGATTCAAGTCTCAATCAGCCCCAGCATTTT. Translating gives CASSQDSSLNQPQHF.

In this sample, this clonotype turned up a few times. The J gene is TRBJ2-1, the V gene TRBV27; 11 bases match TRBD1. Germline V gene data show CDR1 as MNHEY and CDR2 as SMNVEV (reference sequence). The CDR3 contains 15 residues. V dropped 7 bases and J dropped 3; count of bases not matched to a gene: 5. CDR3 nucleotide sequence: TGTGCCAGCATACCGGGGACAGGGGGCTACAATGAGCAGTTCTTC. Protein: CASIPGTGGYNEQFF.

This chain's CDR3 is CASRTGSNGYTF. CDR3 nucleotide sequence: TGTGCCAGCAGAACAGGGAGTAATGGCTACACCTTC. This chain connects TRBV12-3 or TRBV12-4 to TRBJ1-2, with D possibly TRBD1 on 6 matching bases. The V end was cut by 6 bases, the J end by 6 bases, with 11 bases between. The CDR3 is 12 amino acids.

The J gene is TRBJ2-1, the V gene TRBV27; 9 nucleotides align to TRBD2. The J call is doubtful: the DNA matches TRBJ2-7 better. The CDR3 length is 15 residues. CDR1 MNHEY and CDR2 SMNVEV come from the germline V gene (reference sequence). This CDR3 is CASSLAGRSFNEQYF. For the CDR3, the DNA is TGTGCCAGCAGTCTAGCGGGACGTTCCTTCAATGAGCAGTACTTC.

Ten or more counts support this clonotype. This chain joins TRBV5-6 and TRBJ2-1; D not certain. The CDR3 runs to 11 residues. Germline CDR1 is SGHDT and CDR2 is YYEEEE. Trimming removed 4 bases at V and 6 bases at J, with 5 bases between. As DNA, the CDR3 is TGTGCCAGCAGCACCCTCAATGAGCAGTTCTTC. Translation gives CASSTLNEQFF.

The genes are TRBV27 and TRBJ1-1; D is perhaps TRBD1 (5 bases). V dropped 3 bases and J dropped 4 bases, with 9 bases sitting between them. This CDR3 has 13 amino acids. CDR1 and CDR2 from the germline V gene are MNHEY and SMNVEV (reference sequence). This CDR3 is CASSFRDLTEAFF. For the CDR3, the DNA is TGTGCCAGCAGTTTCCGGGACCTCACTGAAGCTTTCTTT.

There are a few counts of this clonotype. The CDR3 nucleotides read TGCAGTGCTAGACACCGGAATTCTAATCAGCCCCAGCATTTT. This gives the protein CSARHRNSNQPQHF. V gene TRBV20-1 combines with J gene TRBJ1-5, with D uncertain. The germline V and J ends were trimmed by 2 bases and 4 bases, with 12 bases remaining between them. Per germline, CDR1 DFQATT and CDR2 SNEGSKA (reference sequence). This CDR3 spans 14 amino acids.